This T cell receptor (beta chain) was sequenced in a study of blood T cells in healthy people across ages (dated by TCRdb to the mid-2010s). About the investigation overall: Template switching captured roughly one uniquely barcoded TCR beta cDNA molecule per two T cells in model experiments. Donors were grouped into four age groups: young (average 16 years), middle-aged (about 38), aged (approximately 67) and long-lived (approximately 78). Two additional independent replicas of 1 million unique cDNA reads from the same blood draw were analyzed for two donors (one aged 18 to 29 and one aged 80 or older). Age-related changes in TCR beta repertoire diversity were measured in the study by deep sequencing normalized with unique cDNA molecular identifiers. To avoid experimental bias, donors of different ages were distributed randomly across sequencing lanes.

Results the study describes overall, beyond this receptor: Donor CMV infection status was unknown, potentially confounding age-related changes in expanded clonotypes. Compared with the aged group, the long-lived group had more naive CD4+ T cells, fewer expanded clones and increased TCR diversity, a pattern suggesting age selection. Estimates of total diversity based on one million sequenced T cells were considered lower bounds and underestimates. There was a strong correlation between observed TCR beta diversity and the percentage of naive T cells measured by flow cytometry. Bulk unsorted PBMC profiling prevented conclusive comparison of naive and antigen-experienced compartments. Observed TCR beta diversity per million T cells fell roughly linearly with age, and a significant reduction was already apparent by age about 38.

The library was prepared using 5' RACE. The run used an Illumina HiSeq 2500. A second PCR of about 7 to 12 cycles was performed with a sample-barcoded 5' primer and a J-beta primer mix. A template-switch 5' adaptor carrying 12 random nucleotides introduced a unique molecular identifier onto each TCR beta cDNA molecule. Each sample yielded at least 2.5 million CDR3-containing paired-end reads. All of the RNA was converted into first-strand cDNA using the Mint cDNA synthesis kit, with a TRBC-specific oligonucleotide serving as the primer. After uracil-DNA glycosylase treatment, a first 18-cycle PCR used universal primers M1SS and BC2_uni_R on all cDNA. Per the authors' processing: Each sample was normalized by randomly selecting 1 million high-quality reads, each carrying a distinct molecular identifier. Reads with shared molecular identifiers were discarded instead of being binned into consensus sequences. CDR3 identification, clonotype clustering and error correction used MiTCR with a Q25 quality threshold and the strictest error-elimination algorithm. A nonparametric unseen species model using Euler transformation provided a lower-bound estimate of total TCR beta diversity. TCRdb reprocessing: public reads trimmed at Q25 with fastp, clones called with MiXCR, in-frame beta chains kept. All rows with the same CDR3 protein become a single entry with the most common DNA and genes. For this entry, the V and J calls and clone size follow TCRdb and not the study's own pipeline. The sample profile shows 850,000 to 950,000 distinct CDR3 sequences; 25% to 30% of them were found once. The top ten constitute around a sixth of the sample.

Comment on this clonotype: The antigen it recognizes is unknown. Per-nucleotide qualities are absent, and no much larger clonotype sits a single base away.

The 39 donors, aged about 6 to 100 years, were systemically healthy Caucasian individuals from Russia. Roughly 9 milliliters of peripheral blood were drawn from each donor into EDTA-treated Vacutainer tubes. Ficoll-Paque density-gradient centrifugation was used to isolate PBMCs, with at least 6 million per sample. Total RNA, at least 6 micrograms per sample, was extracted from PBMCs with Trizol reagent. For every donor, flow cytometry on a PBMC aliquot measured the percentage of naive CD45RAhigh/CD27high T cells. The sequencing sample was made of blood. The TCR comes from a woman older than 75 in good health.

CDR3 loop: CASSDRTGGGSNEQFF. The base sequence is TGTGCCAGCAGCGATAGGACAGGGGGCGGGAGCAATGAGCAGTTCTTC. The chain links TRBV9 with TRBJ2-1, with 11 bases matching TRBD1. CDR1 and CDR2, per the germline V gene, are SGDLS and YYNGEE. Here V drops 3 bases and J drops 6 bases, and the junction holds 8 bases not matched to any gene. The CDR3 runs 16 amino acids, cysteine and phenylalanine included. The CDR3 DNA has 48 bases and is translated from base 1.